The source of this T cell receptor (beta chain) is a study of human T cells and chemical hapten exposure. Unfractionated whole blood was the source of the extracted total RNA. General study results and limits: With regard to DPC sensitization, TCRs above 1 in 1000 frequency did not change.

As the library was built, unique molecular identifiers were attached to individual cDNA molecules. In the original workflow: A typical sample had approximately 93,000 TCRs, with roughly 23,224 to 690,600 overall. In TCRdb, the reads were re-called with MiXCR into one record per CDR3 protein. None of the V and J calls come from the authors' own analysis; TCRdb made them. In the table there are 120,000 or so distinct CDR3 sequences, more than 8.5% of which are singletons. Remarks on this clonotype: Its target is unknown.

CDR1 and CDR2 (germline): LGHNA, YSLEER. Trimming cost V 0 bases and J 0 bases, with 8 bases left between them. The CDR3 sequence is 16 residues long. The chain links TRBV4-3 to TRBJ2-2; D is unresolved. The source material was whole blood. The sequence came from a human donor in good health. Some clones in this sample may be carry-over from other donors' samples. DNA for the CDR3: TGCGCCAGCAGCCAAGATCATAGGGCGAACACCGGGGAGCTGTTTTTT. Residues: CASSQDHRANTGELFF.